The source of this T cell receptor beta chain is a study of T-cell reconstitution after alpha-beta-depleted transplantation in children. The authors prepared the TCRbeta library with unique molecular identifiers. TCRdb passed the PCR reads through MiXCR, listing each CDR3 protein once. The sample records 60,000 to 100,000 distinct CDR3 sequences, 15% to 20% being singletons. The material was PBMCs, mostly from graft donor cells, obtained 360 days after TCRalphabeta/CD19-depleted stem cell transplant. This TCR was recovered from a male patient aged 2-15 years who had a stem cell transplant for acute lymphoblastic leukemia, so the T cells may come from the graft donor.

The CDR3 loop reads CASSYRLAGQETQYF. In DNA form, the CDR3 reads TGTGCCAGCAGTTACAGGCTAGCGGGGCAAGAGACCCAGTACTTC. This chain links TRBV6-5 with TRBJ2-5; 9 nucleotides match TRBD2. The CDR3 runs to 15 residues. The germline CDR1 and CDR2 sequences are MNHEY and SVGAGI. V lost 2 bases and J lost 2; bases outside the gene matches: 3.